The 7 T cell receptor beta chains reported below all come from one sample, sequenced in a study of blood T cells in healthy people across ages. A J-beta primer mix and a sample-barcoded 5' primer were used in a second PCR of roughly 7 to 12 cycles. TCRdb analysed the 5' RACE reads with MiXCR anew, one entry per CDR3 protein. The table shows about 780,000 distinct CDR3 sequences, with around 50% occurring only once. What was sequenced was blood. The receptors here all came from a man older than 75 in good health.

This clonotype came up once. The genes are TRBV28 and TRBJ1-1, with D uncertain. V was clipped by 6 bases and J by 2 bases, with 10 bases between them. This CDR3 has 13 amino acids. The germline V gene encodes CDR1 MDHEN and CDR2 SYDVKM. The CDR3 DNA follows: TGTGCCAGCAGCATCCGGGTAAACACTGAAGCTTTCTTT. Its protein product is CASSIRVNTEAFF.

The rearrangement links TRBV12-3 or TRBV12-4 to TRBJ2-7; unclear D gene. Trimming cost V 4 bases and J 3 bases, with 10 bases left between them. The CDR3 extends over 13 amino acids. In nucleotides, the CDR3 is TGTGCCAGCAGTTCTCACCGGAGCTACGAGCAGTACTTC. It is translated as CASSSHRSYEQYF.

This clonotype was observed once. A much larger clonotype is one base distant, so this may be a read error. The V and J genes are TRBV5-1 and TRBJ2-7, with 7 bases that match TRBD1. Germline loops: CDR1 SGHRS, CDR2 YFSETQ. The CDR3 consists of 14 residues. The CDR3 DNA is TGCGCCTGCAGCCCCGGGACAGAGATTTACGAGCAGTACTTC. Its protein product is CACSPGTEIYEQYF. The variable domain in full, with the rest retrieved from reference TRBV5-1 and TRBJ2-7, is KAGVTQTPRYLIKTRGQQVTLSCSPISGHRSVSWYQQTPGQGLQFLFEYFSETQRNKGNFPGRFSGRQFSNSRSEMNVSTLELGDSALYLCACSPGTEIYEQYFGPGTRLTVT.

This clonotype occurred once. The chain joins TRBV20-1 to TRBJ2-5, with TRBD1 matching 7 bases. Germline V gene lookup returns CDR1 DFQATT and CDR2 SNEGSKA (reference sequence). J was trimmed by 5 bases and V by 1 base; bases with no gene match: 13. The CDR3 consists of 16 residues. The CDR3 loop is CSARGGYRGGRETQYF. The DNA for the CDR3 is TGCAGTGCTAGAGGGGGATACAGGGGTGGACGCGAGACCCAGTACTTC.

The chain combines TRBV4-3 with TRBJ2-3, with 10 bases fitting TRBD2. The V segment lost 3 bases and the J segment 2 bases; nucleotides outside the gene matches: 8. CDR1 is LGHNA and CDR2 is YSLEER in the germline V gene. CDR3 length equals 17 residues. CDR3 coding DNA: TGCGCCAGCAGCCAGGCGTGGACTAGCGGTAACACAGATACGCAGTATTTT. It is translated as CASSQAWTSGNTDTQYF.

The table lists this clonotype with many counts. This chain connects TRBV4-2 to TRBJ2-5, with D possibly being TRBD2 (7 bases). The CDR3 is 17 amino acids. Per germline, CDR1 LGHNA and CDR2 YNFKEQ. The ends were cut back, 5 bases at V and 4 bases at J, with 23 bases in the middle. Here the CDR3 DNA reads TGTGCCAGCAGCACGAACGTCGGGGGGCTGGCGGTAGAGACCCAGTACTTC. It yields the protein CASSTNVGGLAVETQYF.

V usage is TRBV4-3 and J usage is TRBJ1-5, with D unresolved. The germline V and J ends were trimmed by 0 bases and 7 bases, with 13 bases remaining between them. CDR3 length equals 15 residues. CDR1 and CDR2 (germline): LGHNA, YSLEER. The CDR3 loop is CASSQDSGLRQPQHF. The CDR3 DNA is TGCGCCAGCAGCCAAGACTCCGGGCTACGACAGCCCCAGCATTTT.